Listed here are 2 T cell receptor beta chains from one sample, sequenced in a study of cytomegalovirus exposure and HLA in healthy donors (dated by TCRdb to the late 2010s). Library generation was performed with the immunoSEQ multiplex PCR assay. For the multiplex PCR, a mixture combining 60 forward primers for TCR Vbeta segments and 13 reverse primers for TCR Jbeta segments was used. TCRdb stores this immuneACCESS table with in-frame sequences only. Part of the clones is absent; in the studies checked, under half of the shortfall reflects unresolved V genes, and no reason is known for the rest. Within this sample are some 130,000 clones, with over 75% of them counted one time only. The top ten clonotypes cover 4.5% to 5% of the sample. The sequenced sample consisted of PBMCs. All receptors come from a man aged 30-40 years in good health.

The chain joins TRBV11-2 to TRBJ2-2, with D perhaps matching TRBD1 (8 bases). The V and J ends lost 6 bases and 6 bases respectively, with 17 bases between them. Looked up from germline, CDR1 is SGHAT and CDR2 is FQNNGV. The CDR3 is 15 amino acids. The CDR3 DNA is TGTGCCAGCAGACGGTGGACAGGGAGGGCCGGGGAGCTGTTTTTT. Protein: CASRRWTGRAGELFF.

V gene TRBV7-2 combines with J gene TRBJ2-1; 7 bases agree with TRBD2. Germline trimming cut 6 bases from V and 6 bases from J; bases unmatched to any gene: 5. The germline CDR1 and CDR2 sequences are SGHTA and FQGNSA. The CDR3 loop spans 13 amino acids. CDR3 bases: TGTGCCAGCAGAAGAACGGGGGGCAATGAGCAGTTCTTC. Translated, it gives CASRRTGGNEQFF.